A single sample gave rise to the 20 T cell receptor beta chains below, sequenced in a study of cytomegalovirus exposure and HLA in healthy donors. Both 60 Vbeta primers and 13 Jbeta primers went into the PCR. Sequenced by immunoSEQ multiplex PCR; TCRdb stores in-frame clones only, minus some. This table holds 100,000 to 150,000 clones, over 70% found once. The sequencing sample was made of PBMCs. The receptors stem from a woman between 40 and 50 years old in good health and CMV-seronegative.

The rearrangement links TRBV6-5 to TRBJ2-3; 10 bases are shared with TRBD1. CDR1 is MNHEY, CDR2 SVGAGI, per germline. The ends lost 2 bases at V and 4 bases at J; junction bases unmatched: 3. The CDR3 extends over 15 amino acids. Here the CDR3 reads CASSYAGTGADTQYF. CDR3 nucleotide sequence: TGTGCCAGCAGTTACGCCGGGACAGGGGCAGATACGCAGTATTTT.

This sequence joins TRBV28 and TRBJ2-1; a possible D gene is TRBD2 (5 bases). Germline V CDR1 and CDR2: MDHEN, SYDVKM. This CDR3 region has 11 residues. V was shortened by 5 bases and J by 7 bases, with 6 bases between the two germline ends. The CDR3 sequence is CASSRGNEQFF. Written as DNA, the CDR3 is TGTGCCAGCAGTCGGGGTAATGAGCAGTTCTTC. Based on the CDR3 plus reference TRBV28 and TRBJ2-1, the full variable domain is DVKVTQSSRYLVKRTGEKVFLECVQDMDHENMFWYRQDPGLGLRLIYFSYDVKMKEKGDIPEGYSVSREKKERFSLILESASTNQTSMYLCASSRGNEQFFGPGTRLTVL.

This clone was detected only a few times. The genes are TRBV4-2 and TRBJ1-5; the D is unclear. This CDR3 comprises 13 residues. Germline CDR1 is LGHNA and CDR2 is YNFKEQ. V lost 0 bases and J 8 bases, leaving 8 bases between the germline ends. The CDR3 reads CASSQDIREPQHF. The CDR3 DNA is TGTGCCAGCAGCCAAGATATTCGGGAGCCCCAGCATTTT.

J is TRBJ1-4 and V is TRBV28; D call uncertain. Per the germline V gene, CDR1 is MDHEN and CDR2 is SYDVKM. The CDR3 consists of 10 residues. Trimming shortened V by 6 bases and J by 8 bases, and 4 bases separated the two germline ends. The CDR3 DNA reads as TGTGCCAGCAGCCGGGAAAAACTGTTTTTT. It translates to CASSREKLFF.

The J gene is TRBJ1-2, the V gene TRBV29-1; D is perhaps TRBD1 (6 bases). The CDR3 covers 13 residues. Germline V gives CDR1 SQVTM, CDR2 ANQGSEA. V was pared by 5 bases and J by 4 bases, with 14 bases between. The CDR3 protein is CSVTTGTPYGYTF. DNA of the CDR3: TGCAGCGTTACGACCGGGACACCCTATGGCTACACCTTC.

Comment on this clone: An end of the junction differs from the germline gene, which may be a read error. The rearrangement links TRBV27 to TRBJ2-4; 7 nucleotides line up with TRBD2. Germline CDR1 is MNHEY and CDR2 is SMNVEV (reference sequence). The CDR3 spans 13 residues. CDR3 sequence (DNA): TGTGCCAGCAGAACGGGGGGAGTTAACAGTCAGTACTTC. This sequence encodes CASRTGGVNSQYF.

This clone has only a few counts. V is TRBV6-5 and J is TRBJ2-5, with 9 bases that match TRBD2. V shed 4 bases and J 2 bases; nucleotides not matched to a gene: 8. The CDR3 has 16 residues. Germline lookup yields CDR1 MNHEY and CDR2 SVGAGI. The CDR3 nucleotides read TGTGCCAGCAGTTTTAGCGGGGGTTCCTTACAAGAGACCCAGTACTTC. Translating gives CASSFSGGSLQETQYF.

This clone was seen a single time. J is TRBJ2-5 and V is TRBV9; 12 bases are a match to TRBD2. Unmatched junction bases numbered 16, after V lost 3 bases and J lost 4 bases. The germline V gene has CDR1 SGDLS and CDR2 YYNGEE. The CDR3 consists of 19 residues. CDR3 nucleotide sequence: TGTGCCAGCAGCGCGAAACCTCTAGCGGGAGGGCAGGGGGGAGAGACCCAGTACTTC. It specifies CASSAKPLAGGQGGETQYF.

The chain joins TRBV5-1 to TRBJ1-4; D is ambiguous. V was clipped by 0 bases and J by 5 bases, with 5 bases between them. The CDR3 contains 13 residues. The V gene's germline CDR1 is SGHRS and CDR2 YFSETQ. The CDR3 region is CASSLVRNEKLFF. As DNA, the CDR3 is TGCGCCAGCAGCTTGGTGAGGAATGAAAAACTGTTTTTT.

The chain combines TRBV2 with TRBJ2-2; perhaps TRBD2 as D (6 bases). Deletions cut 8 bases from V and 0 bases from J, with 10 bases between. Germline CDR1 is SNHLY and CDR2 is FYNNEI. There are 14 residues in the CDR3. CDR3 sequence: CASWRDANTGELFF. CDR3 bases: TGTGCCAGCTGGCGGGACGCGAACACCGGGGAGCTGTTTTTT.

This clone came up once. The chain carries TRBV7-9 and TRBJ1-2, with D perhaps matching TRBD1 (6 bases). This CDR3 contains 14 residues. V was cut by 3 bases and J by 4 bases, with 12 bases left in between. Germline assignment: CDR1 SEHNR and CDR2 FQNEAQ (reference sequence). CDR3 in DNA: TGTGCCAGCAGCTTTTCACAGGGATCCTATGGCTACACCTTC. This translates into CASSFSQGSYGYTF. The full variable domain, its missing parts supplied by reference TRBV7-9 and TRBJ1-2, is DTGVSQNPRHKITKRGQNVTFRCDPISEHNRLYWYRQTLGQGPEFLTYFQNEAQLEKSRLLSDRFSAERPKGSFSTLEIQRTEQGDSAMYLCASSFSQGSYGYTFGSGTRLTVV.

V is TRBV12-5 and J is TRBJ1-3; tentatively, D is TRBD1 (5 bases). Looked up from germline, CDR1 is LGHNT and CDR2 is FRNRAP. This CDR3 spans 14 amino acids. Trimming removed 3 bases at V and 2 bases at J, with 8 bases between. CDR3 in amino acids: CASGFGGAGNTIYF. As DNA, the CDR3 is TGTGCTAGTGGTTTTGGGGGGGCTGGAAACACCATATATTTT.

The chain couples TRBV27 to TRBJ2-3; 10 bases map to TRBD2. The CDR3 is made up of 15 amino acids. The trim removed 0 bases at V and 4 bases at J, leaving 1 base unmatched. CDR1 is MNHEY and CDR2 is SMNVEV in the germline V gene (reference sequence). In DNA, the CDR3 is TGTGCCAGCAGTTTATCAGGACTAGCGGCAGATACGCAGTATTTT. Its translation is CASSLSGLAADTQYF.

CDR3 nucleotides: TGTGCCAGCAGCTTGGGAGGCTCGCAGCAGTTCTTC. This translates into CASSLGGSQQFF. This chain connects TRBV5-8 to TRBJ2-1; D call uncertain. This CDR3 is 12 amino acids long. The V gene lost 0 bases and the J gene lost 11 bases, with 9 bases spanning the gap. CDR1 is SGHTS, CDR2 YDEGEE, per germline.

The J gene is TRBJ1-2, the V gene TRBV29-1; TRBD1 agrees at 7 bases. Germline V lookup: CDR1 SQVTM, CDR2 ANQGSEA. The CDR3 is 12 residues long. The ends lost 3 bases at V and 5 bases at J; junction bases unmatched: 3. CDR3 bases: TGCAGCGTTGACGGGGACAGTTATGGCTACACCTTC. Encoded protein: CSVDGDSYGYTF.

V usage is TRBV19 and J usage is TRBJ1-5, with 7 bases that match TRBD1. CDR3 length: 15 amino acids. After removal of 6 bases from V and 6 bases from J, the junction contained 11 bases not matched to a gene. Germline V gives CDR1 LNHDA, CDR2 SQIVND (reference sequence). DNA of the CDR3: TGTGCCAGTAGAATCGACCCAGGGGGAGGTCAGCCCCAGCATTTT. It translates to CASRIDPGGGQPQHF.

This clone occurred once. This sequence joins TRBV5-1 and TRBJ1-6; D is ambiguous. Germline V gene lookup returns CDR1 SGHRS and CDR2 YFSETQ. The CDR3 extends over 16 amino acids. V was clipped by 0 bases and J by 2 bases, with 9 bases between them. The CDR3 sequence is CASSLEATTYNSPLHF. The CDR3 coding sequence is TGCGCCAGCAGCTTGGAGGCGACAACCTATAATTCACCCCTCCACTTT.

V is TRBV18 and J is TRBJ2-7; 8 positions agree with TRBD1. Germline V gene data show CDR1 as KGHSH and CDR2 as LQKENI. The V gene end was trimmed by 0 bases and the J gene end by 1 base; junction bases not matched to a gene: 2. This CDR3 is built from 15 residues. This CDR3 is CASSPPRTGSYEQYF. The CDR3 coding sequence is TGTGCCAGCTCACCACCCCGGACAGGGTCCTACGAGCAGTACTTC.

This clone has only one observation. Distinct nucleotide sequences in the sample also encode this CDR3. The CDR3, as DNA: TGTGCCAGCAGCTTAGAAGCGGGACAGGCCTGGGGGGAACTGTTTTTT. It encodes CASSLEAGQAWGELFF. The chain combines TRBV7-6 with TRBJ1-4; TRBD1 aligns across 8 bases. The CDR3 covers 16 residues. The trim removed 1 base at V and 12 bases at J, leaving 13 bases unmatched. CDR1 and CDR2 from the germline V gene are SGHVS and FNYEAQ. Complete variable domain (other parts from reference TRBV7-6 and TRBJ1-4): GAGVSQSPRYKVTKRGQDVALRCDPISGHVSLYWYRQALGQGPEFLTYFNYEAQQDKSGLPNDRFSAERPEGSISTLTIQRTEQRDSAMYRCASSLEAGQAWGELFFGSGTQLSVL.

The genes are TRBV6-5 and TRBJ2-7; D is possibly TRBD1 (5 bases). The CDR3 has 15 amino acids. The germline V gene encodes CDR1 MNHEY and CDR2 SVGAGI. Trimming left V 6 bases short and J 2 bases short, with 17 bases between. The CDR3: CASSYNPDITYEQYF. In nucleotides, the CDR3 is TGTGCCAGCAGCTACAATCCGGACATAACCTACGAGCAGTACTTC.